This entry lists 2 T cell receptor beta chains sequenced from one sample in a study of CD8+ T cells in alopecia areata. TCR sequencing used cDNA made by reverse transcription of extracted RNA. The protocol was immunoSEQ multiplex PCR, while the TCRdb copy is restricted to in-frame clones and leaves out a portion. The table includes hundreds of thousands of clones, 50% to 65% detected once. Here the sequenced sample was CD4+ T cells sorted from blood, taken at week 0. The receptors stem from a human donor with alopecia areata.

The J gene is TRBJ2-5, the V gene TRBV15, with D perhaps given as TRBD1 or TRBD2 (5 bases each). V lost 0 bases and J 11 bases, leaving 25 bases between the germline ends. The CDR3 consists of 17 residues. Germline lookup yields CDR1 LNHNV and CDR2 YYDKDF (reference sequence). As DNA, the CDR3 is TGTGCCACCAGCAGAGAAGACGGGTGGCAGGGAATAGGGGAGCAGTACTTC. Translation gives CATSREDGWQGIGEQYF.

This chain uses TRBV30 with TRBJ1-2, with 9 bases matching TRBD1. CDR3 length equals 16 residues. V gave up 3 bases and J gave up 7 bases; unmatched junction bases: 15. In germline, CDR1 is GTSNPN, CDR2 SVGIG (reference sequence). CDR3 amino acids: CAWSNAGTGQYSGYTF. CDR3 DNA: TGTGCCTGGAGCAACGCCGGGACAGGGCAATACTCTGGCTACACCTTC.